In this sample, the clone carrying this T cell receptor (beta chain) turned up a few times. Antigen unknown. An end of the junction differs from the germline gene, which may be a read error. Authors' processing steps: Filtering was not the same, since immunoSEQ gave junction-only sequences without quality scores. TCRdb's copy holds only in-frame clones and misses some; the assay was immunoSEQ multiplex PCR. D and trimming come from the DNA, and the V and J calls and clone size come from that table. The sample shows millions of clones, 95% of them seen only once. The sample is drawn from a study of shared clonotypes between healthy human individuals. Background on the study: Each donor had three CD4 naive, three CD4 memory, two CD8 naive and one CD8 memory plate. Study-wide points: Naive CD4 clonotypes were shared across a few donors at roughly 5.5%.

CDR1 and CDR2 (germline): LNHDA, SQIVND (reference sequence). The CDR3 loop spans 16 amino acids. This chain uses TRBV19 with TRBJ2-3, with D possibly being TRBD2 (6 bases). Sequenced material: naive CD4+ T cells sorted from blood. Subset in this sample: CD45RA+ positively selected. The TCR sequence derives from a man aged 18 to 29 in good health. The CDR3 loop reads CASSPSRGTGTDAQYF. CDR3 nucleotide sequence: TGTGCCAGTAGCCCATCCCGCGGGACTGGCACAGATGCGCAGTATTTT.